The 19 T cell receptor beta chains given below trace back to one sample, sequenced in a study of T cells in Graves' hyperthyroidism and ophthalmopathy. Researchers took RNA transcripts and amplified the TCR beta CDR3 regions from them. The TCR CDR3 first-round RT-PCR relied on the HTBI primer set. TCRdb used MiXCR to reprocess the multiplex PCR reads, holding one entry per CDR3 protein. The sample lists around 300,000 distinct CDR3 sequences, about an eighth occurring once. Sequenced sample: blood. These receptors were obtained from a woman aged 40 to 55 with Graves' hyperthyroidism.

This clonotype has a count of ten or more. V and J are TRBV29-1 and TRBJ1-1, with no clear D. Germline V lookup: CDR1 SQVTM, CDR2 ANQGSEA. Between the trimmed V and J ends, which lost 0 bases and 0 bases, there was a span of 14 bases. This CDR3 contains 16 residues. This CDR3 is CSVEDLSFMMNTEAFF. The DNA for the CDR3 is TGCAGCGTTGAAGATCTGAGTTTCATGATGAACACTGAAGCTTTCTTT. Complete variable domain (other parts from reference TRBV29-1 and TRBJ1-1): SAVISQKPSRDICQRGTSLTIQCQVDSQVTMMFWYRQQPGQSLTLIATANQGSEATYESGFVIDKFPISRPNLTFSTLTVSNMSPEDSSIYLCSVEDLSFMMNTEAFFGQGTRLTVV.

For this clonotype: A junction end diverges from the germline sequence, so it may reflect a read error. The J gene is TRBJ2-1, the V gene TRBV11-2, with 8 nucleotides matching TRBD2. CDR1 is SGHAT and CDR2 is FQNNGV in the germline V gene. This CDR3 region has 18 residues. The CDR3 DNA follows: TGTGCCAGCAGCTTAGATTGGCGAGGTAGCGGGGATTACAGTGAGCAGTTCTTC. This translates into CASSLDWRGSGDYSEQFF.

This clonotype was found many times. The gene calls are TRBV6-1 and TRBJ1-2, with a tentative D call TRBD1 (5 bases). The CDR3 has 13 amino acids. Germline CDR1 reads MNHNS; CDR2 reads SASEGT. Trimming removed 3 bases from V and 4 bases from J, with 9 bases in between. CDR3 in DNA: TGTGCCAGCAGTGACGGGACTCGCTATGGCTACACCTTC. Residues: CASSDGTRYGYTF.

This clonotype was picked up many times. The chain joins TRBV7-8 to TRBJ1-1; the D gene is possibly TRBD1 (5 bases). Per the germline V gene, CDR1 is SGHVS and CDR2 is FQNEAQ. This CDR3 is 14 amino acids long. The V and J ends lost 0 bases and 6 bases respectively, with 11 bases between them. CDR3 sequence (DNA): TGTGCCAGCAGCTTAGCGCTTCAGGGCCCTGAAGCTTTCTTT. Its translation is CASSLALQGPEAFF.

A single count supports this clonotype. V usage is TRBV6-1 and J usage is TRBJ2-7; 7 bases fit TRBD2. The CDR3 contains 12 residues. Germline CDR1 is MNHNS and CDR2 is SASEGT. Unmatched junction bases numbered 3, after V lost 6 bases and J lost 4 bases. The DNA for the CDR3 is TGTGCCAGCAGGACTAGCCGGTACGAGCAGTACTTC. This codes for CASRTSRYEQYF.

The chain employs TRBV19 and TRBJ2-2; D remains unclear. Germline lookup yields CDR1 LNHDA and CDR2 SQIVND (reference sequence). This CDR3 is built from 12 residues. The V and J ends lost 0 bases and 7 bases respectively, with 3 bases between them. The CDR3 loop is CASSIEHGELFF. The CDR3 DNA sequence: TGTGCCAGTAGTATAGAGCACGGGGAGCTGTTTTTT.

This clonotype occurred many times. The V call is TRBV19, the J call TRBJ1-1; the match to TRBD1 covers 9 bases. The CDR3 is made up of 16 amino acids. J lost 6 bases, V lost 5 bases, and 13 bases had no gene match. Germline V lookup: CDR1 LNHDA, CDR2 SQIVND (reference sequence). CDR3 bases: TGTGCCAGTAGTCAACCCACCGCTGACAGGGGGTCTGAAGCTTTCTTT. Protein product: CASSQPTADRGSEAFF.

This chain uses TRBV12-3 or TRBV12-4 with TRBJ2-1; D is perhaps TRBD1 (5 bases). CDR3 length: 14 amino acids. Trimming removed 5 bases from V and 7 bases from J, with 15 bases in between. In DNA, the CDR3 is TGTGCCAGCAGTCCGCACAGGAATTTAAATGAGCAGTTCTTC. Translated: CASSPHRNLNEQFF.

Regarding this clonotype: Relative to the germline gene, one junction end is altered; a read error may explain this. The genes are TRBV28 and TRBJ1-2, with D possibly TRBD1 on 6 matching bases. The length of the CDR3 is 18 residues. Germline-derived CDR1 and CDR2 are MDHEN and SYDVKM. The DNA for the CDR3 is TGTGCCAGCAGTTTATTGGCCCCGGTAGGGGGGAAGAACTATGGCCACACCTTC. Its protein product is CASSLLAPVGGKNYGHTF.

CDR3 residues: CASSLAPTGANVLTF. For the CDR3, the DNA is TGTGCCAGCAGCTTAGCCCCGACAGGGGCCAACGTCCTGACTTTC. This chain connects TRBV7-9 to TRBJ2-6; no clear D gene. The CDR3 sequence is 15 residues long. V lost 0 bases and J lost 4, with 7 bases in between. Germline V gives CDR1 SEHNR, CDR2 FQNEAQ (reference sequence).

As for this clonotype: A junction end diverges from the germline sequence, so it may reflect a read error. The chain combines TRBV27 with TRBJ2-1; D assignment may be TRBD1 or TRBD2 (5 bases each). The germline gives CDR1 MNHEY, CDR2 SMNVEV (reference sequence). There are 12 residues in the CDR3. The chain's CDR3 is CASGFEGNEQFF. In nucleotides, the CDR3 is TGTGCCAGCGGTTTTGAGGGGAATGAGCAGTTCTTC.

The table lists this clonotype with a few counts. This chain uses TRBV20-1 with TRBJ2-5; the D is unclear. Trimming removed 0 bases at V and 0 bases at J, with 14 bases between. Germline CDR1 is DFQATT and CDR2 is SNEGSKA (reference sequence). The CDR3 length is 16 residues. CDR3 in amino acids: CSARDHRASYQETQYF. The CDR3, as DNA: TGCAGTGCTAGAGATCATAGGGCTTCGTACCAAGAGACCCAGTACTTC.

This clonotype has a count of ten or more. The V call is TRBV3-1, the J call TRBJ1-2; TRBD1 might be the D (5 bases). There are 13 residues in the CDR3. The V gene lost 0 bases and the J gene lost 8 bases, with 10 bases spanning the gap. CDR1 LGHDT and CDR2 YNNKEL come from the germline V gene (reference sequence). CDR3 region: CASSQDPRDGYTF. CDR3 nucleotide sequence: TGTGCCAGCAGCCAAGATCCAAGGGACGGCTACACCTTC.

Many counts were recorded for this clonotype. The J gene is TRBJ1-4, the V gene TRBV28, with 7 positions matching TRBD1. There are 15 residues in the CDR3. Losses at the gene ends were 4 bases for V and 0 bases for J; bases not matched to a gene: 2. Germline lookup yields CDR1 MDHEN and CDR2 SYDVKM. The CDR3 reads CASSSGTATNEKLFF. For the CDR3, the DNA is TGTGCCAGCAGTTCCGGGACAGCAACTAATGAAAAACTGTTTTTT.

This clonotype occurred many times. The gene calls are TRBV11-2 and TRBJ1-1; 7 nucleotides align to TRBD1. Germline V lookup: CDR1 SGHAT, CDR2 FQNNGV. The CDR3 totals 13 residues. After removal of 6 bases from V and 8 bases from J, the junction contained 9 bases not matched to a gene. CDR3 nucleotide sequence: TGTGCCAGCAGTCGATGGGGGACAGTAGAAGCTTTCTTT. Its translation is CASSRWGTVEAFF.

The sample holds many counts of this clonotype. The chain's CDR3 is CATGTDVGTQYF. CDR3 nucleotides: TGTGCCACCGGGACAGACGTGGGGACCCAGTACTTC. The chain couples TRBV24-1 to TRBJ2-5; 7 positions agree with TRBD1. Germline values: CDR1 KGHDR, CDR2 SFDVKD. Unmatched junction bases numbered 7, after V lost 9 bases and J lost 7 bases. This CDR3 spans 12 amino acids.

This clonotype was counted many times. The chain recombines TRBV9 with TRBJ1-1; D not resolved. CDR3 length equals 13 residues. Between the trimmed V and J ends, which lost 0 bases and 1 base, there was a span of 4 bases. Germline loops: CDR1 SGDLS, CDR2 YYNGEE. The CDR3 loop reads CASSVDQNTEAFF. For the CDR3, the DNA is TGTGCCAGCAGCGTAGATCAGAACACTGAAGCTTTCTTT.

This clonotype was seen a single time. This chain joins TRBV20-1 and TRBJ1-2; D perhaps matches TRBD1 (6 bases). Trimming cost V 6 bases and J 5 bases, with 25 bases left between them. The germline V gene encodes CDR1 DFQATT and CDR2 SNEGSKA (reference sequence). The CDR3 sequence is 16 residues long. This CDR3 is CSAPGPGVSSSYGYTF. The CDR3 nucleotides read TGCAGTGCCCCGGGGCCAGGGGTATCGTCTAGTTATGGCTACACCTTC.

This clonotype was detected a few times. The chain joins TRBV15 to TRBJ2-6; unclear D gene. CDR1 LNHNV and CDR2 YYDKDF come from the germline V gene (reference sequence). V was clipped by 0 bases and J by 0 bases, with 6 bases between them. The CDR3 consists of 16 residues. CDR3 nucleotide sequence: TGTGCCACCAGCAGAGATGAGGCCTCTGGGGCCAACGTCCTGACTTTC. This encodes CATSRDEASGANVLTF.